The 15 T cell receptor beta chains listed next were all sequenced from one sample in a study of T cell repertoires in cytomegalovirus infection. These TCRs are of unknown antigen specificity. MiXCR was run by TCRdb on the reads, yielding one entry per CDR3 protein. The sample carries approximately 770,000 distinct CDR3 sequences, under 35% recorded once. Sequencing used cultured CD8+ T cells from PBMCs, obtained from culture after CMV antigen stimulation. The receptors stem from a human donor in good health (CMV status not recorded). Some clones in this sample may be carry-over from other donors' samples.

This chain links TRBV5-4 with TRBJ1-1, with 7 bases identical to TRBD1. This CDR3 contains 13 residues. Germline trimming cut 4 bases from V and 4 bases from J; bases unmatched to any gene: 4. Germline CDR1 and CDR2: SGHNT and YYREEE (reference sequence). CDR3 sequence (DNA): TGTGCCAGCAGCCCCGGACAGGCCACTGAAGCTTTCTTT. It translates to CASSPGQATEAFF.

This clonotype was recorded many times. This rearrangement joins TRBV10-3 to TRBJ2-4; the match to TRBD1 covers 7 bases. V shed 2 bases, J shed 8 bases, and the junction held 9 bases outside the gene matches. This CDR3 contains 15 residues. CDR1 is ENHRY and CDR2 is SYGVKD in the germline V gene. This chain's CDR3 is CAISEPNDRADIQYF. CDR3 coding DNA: TGTGCCATCAGTGAGCCCAACGACAGGGCGGACATTCAGTACTTC.

This clonotype was found a few times. As DNA, the CDR3 is TGTGCCAGTAGACCGGGACAGGGACTGAACACTGAAGCTTTCTTT. This encodes CASRPGQGLNTEAFF. The chain joins TRBV19 to TRBJ1-1, with 9 bases matching TRBD1. This CDR3 spans 15 amino acids. The V segment lost 6 bases and the J segment 0 bases; nucleotides outside the gene matches: 5. CDR1 LNHDA and CDR2 SQIVND come from the germline V gene (reference sequence).

The sample holds a few counts of this clonotype. The gene calls are TRBV27 and TRBJ1-2; the D is unclear. The germline gives CDR1 MNHEY, CDR2 SMNVEV (reference sequence). The CDR3 is made up of 14 amino acids. V was shortened by 3 bases and J by 0 bases, with 8 bases between the two germline ends. The CDR3 sequence is CASSFLGSNYGYTF. CDR3 bases: TGTGCCAGCAGTTTCTTGGGCTCTAACTATGGCTACACCTTC.

V and J are TRBV12-3 or TRBV12-4 and TRBJ2-6; D gene unclear. V lost 8 bases and J lost 0, with 8 bases in between. The CDR3 is 14 residues long. CDR3 residues: CASLWSSGANVLTF. In nucleotides, the CDR3 is TGTGCCAGCTTGTGGAGCTCTGGGGCCAACGTCCTGACTTTC.

This CDR3 is CASSQDWDTVPNYGYTF. The CDR3 DNA is TGCGCCAGCAGCCAAGATTGGGACACTGTTCCTAACTATGGCTACACCTTC. The chain has TRBV4-3 and TRBJ1-2, with D possibly TRBD1 on 6 matching bases. The CDR3 loop spans 17 amino acids. Trimming took 0 bases from V and 0 from J, leaving 14 bases between them. Germline V gives CDR1 LGHNA, CDR2 YSLEER.

This clonotype was seen a few times. This chain uses TRBV6-4 with TRBJ2-2; the D gene is possibly TRBD2 (5 bases). V dropped 5 bases and J dropped 1 base, with 17 bases sitting between them. The V gene's germline CDR1 is MRHNA and CDR2 SNTAGT. The CDR3 is 17 residues long. The CDR3 here is CASSPRGGERNTGELFF. The CDR3 nucleotides are TGTGCCAGCAGTCCCCGCGGTGGGGAGCGGAACACCGGGGAGCTGTTTTTT.

The rearrangement links TRBV11-1 to TRBJ2-1; 7 bases line up with TRBD2. The J segment lost 1 base and the V segment lost 4 bases, leaving 13 bases of the junction unmatched. This CDR3 is 18 amino acids long. Germline CDR1 is SGHAT and CDR2 is FQDESV (reference sequence). DNA of the CDR3: TGTGCCAGCAGCTACACTGGGGGGGACTCGCGTTCCTACAATGAGCAGTTCTTC. It encodes CASSYTGGDSRSYNEQFF.

Only a few counts were recorded for this clonotype. The rearrangement uses TRBV7-8 and TRBJ2-5, with D uncertain. The CDR3 runs to 13 residues. The V end lost 1 base, the J end lost 4 bases, and 7 bases lay between the germline ends. CDR1 SGHVS and CDR2 FQNEAQ come from the germline V gene. Written as DNA, the CDR3 is TGTGCCAGCAGCTTAGAGTTGGGAGAGACCCAGTACTTC. Protein sequence: CASSLELGETQYF. Full variable domain (rest looked up from reference TRBV7-8 and TRBJ2-5): GAGVSQSPRYKVAKRGQDVALRCDPISGHVSLFWYQQALGQGPEFLTYFQNEAQLDKSGLPSDRFFAERPEGSVSTLKIQRTQQEDSAVYLCASSLELGETQYFGPGTRLLVL.

This clonotype occurred a few times. V usage is TRBV5-4 and J usage is TRBJ2-1; D gene unclear. With 5 bases removed from V and 6 bases from J, the gap between germline ends came to 9 bases. In germline, CDR1 is SGHNT, CDR2 YYREEE (reference sequence). This CDR3 region has 12 residues. CDR3 region: CASREELNEQFF. CDR3 DNA sequence: TGTGCCAGCAGAGAGGAACTCAATGAGCAGTTCTTC.

This clonotype was seen a handful of times. V and J are TRBV2 and TRBJ2-7; D is perhaps TRBD2 (5 bases). The germline V gene encodes CDR1 SNHLY and CDR2 FYNNEI. The V end was cut by 8 bases, the J end by 1 base, with 9 bases between. The CDR3 runs 12 residues. The CDR3 DNA follows: TGTGCCAGCTTTGGGAGATCCTACGAGCAGTACGTC. It is translated as CASFGRSYEQYV.

The genes are TRBV4-1 and TRBJ2-7; 9 positions match TRBD1. Germline-derived CDR1 and CDR2 are MGHRA and YSYEKL. J gave up 3 bases and V 2 bases, and 5 bases lay outside the gene matches. The CDR3 has 15 residues. The CDR3 here is CASSQPDRGNYEQYF. The CDR3 DNA sequence: TGCGCCAGCAGCCAACCCGACAGGGGGAACTACGAGCAGTACTTC.

This clonotype occurred once. The chain is built from TRBV19 and TRBJ2-1; 7 nucleotides agree with TRBD1. Germline V gene sequence: CDR1 LNHDA, CDR2 SQIVND (reference sequence). Unmatched junction bases numbered 15, after V lost 6 bases and J lost 4 bases. The CDR3 is 17 residues long. CDR3 region: CASSSLGRDRNYNEQFF. DNA of the CDR3: TGTGCCAGTAGCTCTCTTGGTCGGGACAGAAATTACAATGAGCAGTTCTTC.

This clonotype has ten or more counts. The chain is built from TRBV27 and TRBJ2-5; D gene ambiguous. From germline, CDR1 is MNHEY and CDR2 SMNVEV (reference sequence). V dropped 7 bases and J dropped 5 bases, with 14 bases sitting between them. CDR3 length: 13 amino acids. In DNA, the CDR3 is TGTGCCAGCATGGATGGTGAAGGTGAGACCCAGTACTTC. Its protein product is CASMDGEGETQYF.

The V call is TRBV7-9, the J call TRBJ1-1; no definite D call. In germline, CDR1 is SEHNR, CDR2 FQNEAQ (reference sequence). The CDR3 loop spans 12 amino acids. V gave up 5 bases and J gave up 2 bases, with 6 bases separating them. The CDR3 here is CASSELNTEAFF. CDR3 bases: TGTGCCAGCAGCGAGCTTAACACTGAAGCTTTCTTT. Together with reference TRBV7-9 and TRBJ1-1, the CDR3 gives the full variable domain: DTGVSQNPRHKITKRGQNVTFRCDPISEHNRLYWYRQTLGQGPEFLTYFQNEAQLEKSRLLSDRFSAERPKGSFSTLEIQRTEQGDSAMYLCASSELNTEAFFGQGTRLTVV.